The 15 T cell receptor beta chains reported below all come from one sample, sequenced in a study of blood T cell repertoires in COVID-19. The data were produced by immunoSEQ multiplex PCR, yet TCRdb's version contains in-frame clones alone and is incomplete. Among approximately 200,000 clones listed, around 89% were seen once. Material for sequencing was peripheral blood. The receptors stem from a woman in her twenties or thirties with acute or convalescent COVID-19.

The genes are TRBV11-2 and TRBJ1-4; unclear D gene. The CDR3 is 15 amino acids. Germline V lookup: CDR1 SGHAT, CDR2 FQNNGV. Trimming shortened V by 6 bases and J by 8 bases, and 19 bases separated the two germline ends. The CDR3: CASSRQPGSGEKLFF. Written as DNA, the CDR3 is TGTGCCAGCAGTCGTCAGCCGGGATCGGGAGAAAAACTGTTTTTT. Using reference TRBV11-2 and TRBJ1-4 for the parts outside the CDR3, the full variable domain is EAGVAQSPRYKIIEKRQSVAFWCNPISGHATLYWYQQILGQGPKLLIQFQNNGVVDDSQLPKDRFSAERLKGVDSTLKIQPAKLEDSAVYLCASSRQPGSGEKLFFGSGTQLSVL.

This rearrangement joins TRBV5-5 to TRBJ2-1; no definite D call. CDR3 length: 17 residues. CDR1 is SGHKS and CDR2 is YYEKEE in the germline V gene (reference sequence). With 2 bases removed from V and 3 bases from J, the gap between germline ends came to 18 bases. The CDR3 DNA is TGTGCCAGCAGCTTTTCCTTTGAGTCTGGCGGCTACAATGAGCAGTTCTTC. This codes for CASSFSFESGGYNEQFF.

The V call is TRBV15, the J call TRBJ1-4; D remains unclear. The CDR3 is made up of 12 amino acids. CDR1 is LNHNV, CDR2 YYDKDF, per germline (reference sequence). The germline V and J ends were trimmed by 3 bases and 5 bases, with 4 bases remaining between them. The CDR3 spells CATSSLNEKLFF. Written as DNA, the CDR3 is TGTGCCACCAGCAGCCTAAATGAAAAACTGTTTTTT.

V is TRBV6-5 and J is TRBJ2-7; 9 bases align to TRBD1. Unmatched junction bases numbered 8, after V lost 8 bases and J lost 6 bases. From germline, CDR1 is MNHEY and CDR2 SVGAGI. The CDR3 sequence is 13 residues long. CDR3 sequence (DNA): TGTGCCAGCTATCCGGGACAGGGAACCGAGCAGTACTTC. Translated: CASYPGQGTEQYF.

Turning to this clone: This same CDR3 is encoded by further DNA sequences in the sample. The chain has TRBV7-6 and TRBJ2-7; TRBD2 aligns across 10 bases. Germline V gene data show CDR1 as SGHVS and CDR2 as FNYEAQ. The V gene end was trimmed by 5 bases and the J gene end by 6 bases; junction bases not matched to a gene: 4. This CDR3 is 13 amino acids long. CDR3 amino acids: CASSLTSGTEQYF. CDR3 nucleotides: TGTGCCAGCAGCCTAACTAGCGGGACCGAGCAGTACTTC.

The chain carries TRBV11-2 and TRBJ2-7; the D is unclear. V shed 4 bases and J shed 3 bases, with 10 bases lying between them. Germline-derived CDR1 and CDR2 are SGHAT and FQNNGV. This CDR3 has 13 amino acids. The chain's CDR3 is CASSWQTIYEQYF. CDR3 DNA: TGTGCCAGCAGCTGGCAAACGATCTACGAGCAGTACTTC.

The CDR3 spells CATEQTTGDSGNTIYF. CDR3 in DNA: TGTGCCACCGAACAAACCACAGGGGACTCTGGAAACACCATATATTTT. V and J are TRBV2 and TRBJ1-3, with TRBD1 matching over 7 bases. This CDR3 is 16 amino acids long. From germline, CDR1 is SNHLY and CDR2 FYNNEI. V was clipped by 10 bases and J by 0 bases; unmatched bases: 12.

This clone was picked up one time. The chain is built from TRBV29-1 and TRBJ2-1; TRBD2 matches 13 bases. The germline CDR1 and CDR2 sequences are SQVTM and ANQGSEA. This CDR3 spans 14 amino acids. The V gene end was trimmed by 7 bases and the J gene end by 9 bases; junction bases not matched to a gene: 9. The CDR3, as DNA: TGCAGCGCACGGACTAGCGGGAGTGACAGTGAGCAGTTCTTC. Its translation: CSARTSGSDSEQFF.

The rearrangement links TRBV11-2 to TRBJ2-3; 13 bases are shared with TRBD2. V was clipped by 5 bases and J by 4 bases; unmatched bases: 9. Germline V gives CDR1 SGHAT, CDR2 FQNNGV. There are 17 residues in the CDR3. The CDR3: CASSPTSGRPRADTQYF. The CDR3 DNA reads as TGTGCCAGCAGCCCGACTAGCGGGAGGCCACGGGCAGATACGCAGTATTTT.

This clone has at least ten counts. V is TRBV2 and J is TRBJ2-7; D is unclear. The germline V and J ends were trimmed by 7 bases and 0 bases, with 7 bases remaining between them. Germline lookup yields CDR1 SNHLY and CDR2 FYNNEI. The CDR3 spans 12 residues. CDR3 DNA sequence: TGTGCCAGCAAACGAGACTCCTACGAGCAGTACTTC. Protein sequence: CASKRDSYEQYF.

The chain has TRBV28 and TRBJ2-3; D possibly corresponds to TRBD2 (6 bases). Germline loops: CDR1 MDHEN, CDR2 SYDVKM. V gave up 6 bases and J gave up 0 bases, with 13 bases separating them. CDR3 size: 15 residues. CDR3 in DNA: TGTGCCAGCAGATCAACTAGCCAAAGCACAGATACGCAGTATTTT. Translating gives CASRSTSQSTDTQYF.

For the CDR3, the DNA is TGTGCCAGCAGTTTCGGCGGGACAGGGGGGGACACTGAAGCTTTCTTT. It is translated as CASSFGGTGGDTEAFF. The chain links TRBV28 to TRBJ1-1, with 11 bases fitting TRBD1. The CDR3 is made up of 16 amino acids. CDR1 MDHEN and CDR2 SYDVKM come from the germline V gene. The junction had 6 bases not matched to a gene; V was cut back by 3 bases and J by 3 bases.

CDR3 sequence (DNA): TGTGCCAGCAGCTTGGGTGCAGGGTTTGATTCACCCCTCCACTTT. Translation gives CASSLGAGFDSPLHF. The chain joins TRBV5-8 to TRBJ1-6; a possible D gene is TRBD1 (5 bases). In germline, CDR1 is SGHTS, CDR2 YDEGEE. The CDR3 length is 15 residues. V lost 0 bases and J lost 8, with 12 bases in between.

The chain has TRBV3-1 (or the pseudogene TRBV3-2) and TRBJ1-2; TRBD1 matches 7 bases. Per the germline V gene, CDR1 is LGHDT and CDR2 is YNNKEL (reference sequence). Unmatched junction bases numbered 9, after V lost 6 bases and J lost 2 bases. This CDR3 comprises 15 residues. The CDR3 protein is CASRNDPGQNYGYTF. CDR3 nucleotides: TGTGCCAGCAGAAATGACCCGGGACAGAACTATGGCTACACCTTC.

The rearrangement uses TRBV5-1 and TRBJ2-3, with 9 nucleotides matching TRBD2. The CDR3 contains 16 residues. The junction had 9 bases not matched to a gene; V was cut back by 3 bases and J by 4 bases. The germline V gene encodes CDR1 SGHRS and CDR2 YFSETQ. In DNA, the CDR3 is TGCGCCAGCAGCTCCCCGGGACTAGCTCCCTCAGATACGCAGTATTTT. Translation: CASSSPGLAPSDTQYF.